Listed here are 23 T cell receptor beta chains from one sample, sequenced in a study of chemoradiotherapy in HPV16-positive cancers. Clones were sequenced by immunoSEQ multiplex PCR, and TCRdb holds only the in-frame ones, with some missing. This sample has some 5,700 clones, with around 72% found just once. This sample comprised tumor tissue, obtained from a patient who underwent chemoradiotherapy. Receptors were obtained from a human donor with HPV-associated anogenital cancer.

The chain joins TRBV11-2 to TRBJ2-1, with TRBD2 as a possible D gene (7 bases). V was cut by 0 bases and J by 5 bases, with 11 bases left in between. Germline V lookup: CDR1 SGHAT, CDR2 FQNNGV. The CDR3 runs to 15 residues. CDR3 sequence: CASSLDGGRHNEQFF. The CDR3 nucleotides are TGTGCCAGCAGCTTAGACGGGGGGCGGCACAATGAGCAGTTCTTC.

J is TRBJ2-7 and V is TRBV5-1; perhaps TRBD2 as D (6 bases). Germline values: CDR1 SGHRS, CDR2 YFSETQ. The V gene lost 4 bases and the J gene lost 6 bases, with 14 bases spanning the gap. The CDR3 is made up of 13 amino acids. The CDR3 region has the DNA TGCGCCAGCAGCGGGGGGACTCCCGGCGAGCAGTACTTC. It codes for CASSGGTPGEQYF.

V gene TRBV11-2 combines with J gene TRBJ2-7; 11 positions match TRBD1. The CDR3 is made up of 15 amino acids. Trimming took 5 bases from V and 8 from J; bases not matched to a gene: 11. Germline V gives CDR1 SGHAT, CDR2 FQNNGV. The CDR3 DNA reads as TGTGCCAGCAGCCTTACGGACAGGGGGCTGGTTAAGCAGTACTTC. Translation: CASSLTDRGLVKQYF.

V is TRBV30 and J is TRBJ2-5; the match to TRBD2 covers 13 bases. The CDR3 has 14 residues. The trim removed 2 bases at V and 5 bases at J, leaving 2 bases unmatched. Germline V lookup: CDR1 GTSNPN, CDR2 SVGIG (reference sequence). For the CDR3, the DNA is TGTGCCTGGAGTCTGACTAGCGGGAGGGAGACCCAGTACTTC. As protein: CAWSLTSGRETQYF.

The gene calls are TRBV2 and TRBJ2-3, with 8 nucleotides matching TRBD2. J was trimmed by 4 bases and V by 5 bases; bases with no gene match: 8. Per the germline V gene, CDR1 is SNHLY and CDR2 is FYNNEI. CDR3 size: 15 residues. CDR3 nucleotide sequence: TGTGCCAGCAGTCTAGGACTAGCTTCAGCAGATACGCAGTATTTT. Its protein product is CASSLGLASADTQYF. Supplemented by reference TRBV2 and TRBJ2-3, the full variable domain reads EPEVTQTPSHQVTQMGQEVILRCVPISNHLYFYWYRQILGQKVEFLVSFYNNEISEKSEIFDDQFSVERPDGSNFTLKIRSTKLEDSAMYFCASSLGLASADTQYFGPGTRLTVL.

V usage is TRBV7-9 and J usage is TRBJ1-5; D is uncertain. Trimming removed 1 base at V and 5 bases at J, with 12 bases between. CDR3 size: 15 residues. The V gene's germline CDR1 is SEHNR and CDR2 FQNEAQ (reference sequence). CDR3 nucleotides: TGTGCCAGCAGCTTAGGGACTTTCGCCGATCAGCCCCAGCATTTT. Amino acid sequence: CASSLGTFADQPQHF.

The chain uses TRBV6-6 and TRBJ1-4; perhaps TRBD1 as D (5 bases). The CDR3 is 14 amino acids. Germline values: CDR1 MNHNY, CDR2 SVGAGI (reference sequence). V gave up 7 bases and J gave up 8 bases, with 17 bases separating them. CDR3 in DNA: TGTGCCAGCACCACGGGGCAGGGAGTGGAAAAACTGTTTTTT. The encoded protein is CASTTGQGVEKLFF.

The table lists this clone with a count of one. An end of the junction differs from the germline gene, which may be a read error. This chain connects TRBV6-5 to TRBJ1-3; 8 bases are a match to TRBD1. The CDR3 extends over 15 amino acids. Germline V gene sequence: CDR1 MNHEY, CDR2 SVGAGI. The CDR3 spells CASKMDRAPGDTIYF. For the CDR3, the DNA is TGTGCCAGCAAAATGGACAGGGCGCCTGGAGACACCATATATTTT.

V gene TRBV7-3 combines with J gene TRBJ1-1; tentatively, D is TRBD1 (5 bases). The CDR3 length is 17 residues. Germline-derived CDR1 and CDR2 are SGHTA and FQGTGA. Trimming shortened V by 5 bases and J by 0 bases, and 19 bases separated the two germline ends. The CDR3 here is CASSPARGSGMNTEAFF. The CDR3 DNA reads TGTGCCAGCAGCCCCGCCCGGGGGTCGGGAATGAACACTGAAGCTTTCTTT.

The J gene is TRBJ2-3, the V gene TRBV7-8; TRBD1 aligns across 7 bases. The CDR3 contains 14 residues. Per the germline V gene, CDR1 is SGHVS and CDR2 is FQNEAQ. Losses at the gene ends were 3 bases for V and 4 bases for J; bases not matched to a gene: 4. CDR3 amino acids: CASSLRQGPDTQYF. The CDR3 DNA follows: TGTGCCAGCAGCTTGAGACAGGGCCCAGATACGCAGTATTTT. The full variable domain, rest sourced from reference TRBV7-8 and TRBJ2-3, is GAGVSQSPRYKVAKRGQDVALRCDPISGHVSLFWYQQALGQGPEFLTYFQNEAQLDKSGLPSDRFFAERPEGSVSTLKIQRTQQEDSAVYLCASSLRQGPDTQYFGPGTRLTVL.

The chain combines TRBV9 with TRBJ2-1; D uncertain. The CDR3 runs 15 residues. Trimming left V 1 base short and J 4 bases short, with 12 bases between. The germline CDR1 and CDR2 sequences are SGDLS and YYNGEE. CDR3 DNA: TGTGCCAGCAGCGTATTGTCCTCCGGGTACAATGAGCAGTTCTTC. Translated, it gives CASSVLSSGYNEQFF. Based on the CDR3 plus reference TRBV9 and TRBJ2-1, the full variable domain is DSGVTQTPKHLITATGQRVTLRCSPRSGDLSVYWYQQSLDQGLQFLIQYYNGEERAKGNILERFSAQQFPDLHSELNLSSLELGDSALYFCASSVLSSGYNEQFFGPGTRLTVL.

This clone was found once. V usage is TRBV30 and J usage is TRBJ1-3; D is undetermined. Trimming took off 8 bases at V and 0 bases at J, with 11 bases between the two ends. Looked up from germline, CDR1 is GTSNPN and CDR2 is SVGIG (reference sequence). The CDR3 consists of 13 residues. CDR3 in amino acids: CALGGISGNTIYF. Written as DNA, the CDR3 is TGTGCCCTGGGCGGGATCTCTGGAAACACCATATATTTT.

The rearrangement links TRBV7-2 to TRBJ1-1; a possible D gene is TRBD1 (5 bases). This CDR3 is 13 amino acids long. The germline V gene encodes CDR1 SGHTA and CDR2 FQGNSA. Between the trimmed V and J ends, which lost 2 bases and 4 bases, there was a span of 8 bases. CDR3 bases: TGTGCCAGCAGCTTACAGGGCGGCACTGAAGCTTTCTTT. It codes for CASSLQGGTEAFF.

This chain's CDR3 is CASSLQGFTNIQYF. Here the CDR3 DNA reads TGTGCCAGCAGCTTACAGGGTTTTACTAACATTCAGTACTTC. This chain uses TRBV7-2 with TRBJ2-4, with a possible D match to TRBD1 (5 bases). The CDR3 consists of 14 residues. Trimming left V 2 bases short and J 7 bases short, with 12 bases between. CDR1 and CDR2 (germline): SGHTA, FQGNSA.

The V gene is TRBV6-1, the J gene TRBJ1-4; D remains unclear. The CDR3 is 14 amino acids. From germline, CDR1 is MNHNS and CDR2 SASEGT. The V end was cut by 1 base, the J end by 1 base, with 4 bases between. The DNA for the CDR3 is TGTGCCAGCAGTGAAGTGGGAACTAATGAAAAACTGTTTTTT. Its protein product is CASSEVGTNEKLFF.

The DNA for the CDR3 is TGTGCCAGCAGCGTAGGAGCAGAAGAGACCCAGTACTTC. Residues: CASSVGAEETQYF. The chain joins TRBV9 to TRBJ2-5; D not resolved. The length of the CDR3 is 13 residues. From germline, CDR1 is SGDLS and CDR2 YYNGEE. Between the trimmed V and J ends, which lost 0 bases and 3 bases, there was a span of 6 bases.

Only a few counts were recorded for this clone. This chain connects TRBV18 to TRBJ2-7; D unresolved. The CDR3 runs to 12 residues. V lost 3 bases to trimming and J lost 3 bases, with 6 bases between them. CDR1 is KGHSH, CDR2 LQKENI, per germline. The CDR3 loop is CASSPFLYEQYF. In nucleotides, the CDR3 is TGTGCCAGCTCACCCTTCCTCTACGAGCAGTACTTC.

The rearrangement uses TRBV29-1 and TRBJ2-7; 9 bases match TRBD2. There are 14 residues in the CDR3. Germline loops: CDR1 SQVTM, CDR2 ANQGSEA. V lost 4 bases to trimming and J lost 5 bases; unmatched junction nucleotides: 9. The CDR3 DNA reads TGCAGCGTTGTGGGTCTAGCGGGAAACCACGAGCAGTACTTC. Amino acids: CSVVGLAGNHEQYF.

Notes on this clone: One junction end does not reproduce the germline sequence, and a read error may be involved. The genes are TRBV4-2 and TRBJ2-2, with D uncertain. The V gene's germline CDR1 is LGHNA and CDR2 YNFKEQ. The CDR3 is 13 residues long. CDR3 in DNA: TGTGTCAGCAGCCAATCAGAGACCGGGGAGCTGTTTTTT. The encoded protein is CVSSQSETGELFF.

V is TRBV19 and J is TRBJ2-2; 7 bases are shared with TRBD1. The CDR3 loop spans 18 amino acids. Germline CDR1 reads LNHDA; CDR2 reads SQIVND (reference sequence). Germline trimming cut 5 bases from V and 4 bases from J; bases unmatched to any gene: 16. The CDR3 sequence is CASSPSKTGPIFTGELFF. The CDR3 DNA reads TGTGCCAGTAGTCCCTCCAAGACAGGGCCCATTTTCACCGGGGAGCTGTTTTTT.

V is TRBV6-5 and J is TRBJ1-5; D might be TRBD1 (5 bases). The CDR3 is made up of 12 amino acids. The ends were cut back, 6 bases at V and 2 bases at J, with 5 bases in the middle. Germline-derived CDR1 and CDR2 are MNHEY and SVGAGI. The CDR3: CASRQGNQPQHF. CDR3 DNA: TGTGCCAGCAGACAGGGCAATCAGCCCCAGCATTTT.

The V call is TRBV30, the J call TRBJ2-2, with no clear D. This CDR3 spans 12 amino acids. CDR1 GTSNPN and CDR2 SVGIG come from the germline V gene (reference sequence). V was clipped by 4 bases and J by 6 bases, with 9 bases between them. This chain's CDR3 is CAWKSIAGELFF. The CDR3 DNA sequence: TGTGCCTGGAAGTCAATAGCCGGGGAGCTGTTTTTT.

The V gene is TRBV14, the J gene TRBJ2-5, with D uncertain. CDR1 SGHDN and CDR2 FVKESK come from the germline V gene. The CDR3 is made up of 15 amino acids. V was trimmed by 2 bases and J by 4 bases, leaving 14 bases between them. The DNA for the CDR3 is TGTGCCAGCAGCCAACTAAATGAAAGACGAGAGACCCAGTACTTC. It encodes CASSQLNERRETQYF.